The rows below give T cell receptor beta chains drawn from one sample of a study of control samples from healthy donors and cancer patients. The data were produced by immunoSEQ multiplex PCR, yet TCRdb's version contains in-frame clones alone and is incomplete. This sample carries fewer than 250,000 clones, about 90% of them seen once, and the ten largest clones take 1.5% to 2%. What was sequenced was blood. The source of these receptors is a man aged 25 to 45 in good health. Each CDR3 is given with its conserved first and last residue. Fields, in order: V gene, J gene, D gene, CDR3 DNA, CDR3 protein. D genes are given only for firm matches.

TRBV11-3	TRBJ2-1	TRBD2	TGTGCCAGCAGCTTAGCCTCTAGCGGGGGGGCCGTTGAGCAGTTCTTC	CASSLASSGGAVEQFF
TRBV19	TRBJ1-5	NA	TGTGCCAGTAGTCGAGTTTACTACAATAGCAATCAGCCCCAGCATTTT	CASSRVYYNSNQPQHF
TRBV6-6	TRBJ2-1	TRBD1	TGTGCCAGCAGTTGGGGACAGGGCTCGATGAATGAGCAGTTCTTC	CASSWGQGSMNEQFF
TRBV10-2	TRBJ2-1	NA	TGCGCCAGCAGTCGGACTATCGGCTCCTACAATGAGCAGTTCTTC	CASSRTIGSYNEQFF
TRBV18	TRBJ1-6	NA	TGTGCCAGCTCACCTGGGGGAACTTCCCTCCACTTT	CASSPGGTSLHF
TRBV12-5	TRBJ1-2	NA	TGTGCTAGTGGCCGAAGTTATGGCTACACCTTC	CASGRSYGYTF
TRBV19	TRBJ1-1	TRBD1	TGTGCCAGTAGAAATGACAGGGATGGGGCGAACACTGAAGCTTTCTTT	CASRNDRDGANTEAFF
TRBV5-1	TRBJ2-5	NA	TGCGCCAGCAGCTTGGCCGGGGTTGGAGCCACCCAAGAGACCCAGTACTTC	CASSLAGVGATQETQYF
TRBV19	TRBJ1-5	TRBD1	TGTGCCAGTAGTCTATTCCCAACGCTAGGGACAGATACTAGCAATCAGCCCCAGCATTTT	CASSLFPTLGTDTSNQPQHF
TRBV3-1/TRBV3-2	TRBJ2-1	NA	TGTGCCAGCAGCCAAGGGGCCAATGAGCAGTTCTTC	CASSQGANEQFF
TRBV3-1/TRBV3-2	TRBJ2-7	NA	TGTGCCAGCAGCCAACCACAGGGAACGATATACGAGCAGTACTTC	CASSQPQGTIYEQYF
TRBV7-6	TRBJ2-6	NA	TGTGCCAGCAGCCCCGGCGGCTCTGGGGCCAACGTCCTGACTTTC	CASSPGGSGANVLTF
TRBV5-5	TRBJ2-3	NA	TGTGCCAGCAGCTTGGCCAGGATTGGGGTTCAAGGGACAGATACGCAGTATTTT	CASSLARIGVQGTDTQYF
TRBV5-1	TRBJ2-3	TRBD1	TGCGCCAGCAGCTTGATGAGACAGGGATCTAGCACAGATACGCAGTATTTT	CASSLMRQGSSTDTQYF
TRBV19	TRBJ2-3	NA	TGTGCCAGTAGTATAGAAGGGTACGATACGCAGTATTTT	CASSIEGYDTQYF
TRBV5-6	TRBJ2-6	NA	TGTGCCAGCAGCCCTGAACTCCCCTGGGCCAACGTCCTGACTTTC	CASSPELPWANVLTF
TRBV6-6	TRBJ1-5	TRBD1	TGTGCCAGCACCCGGGACAGGGCTAATCAGCCCCAGCATTTT	CASTRDRANQPQHF
TRBV27	TRBJ2-1	TRBD1	TGTGCCAGCAGTCCCCGACAGGGGGCTTACAATGAGCAGTTCTTC	CASSPRQGAYNEQFF
TRBV2	TRBJ1-5	TRBD1	TGTGCCAGCAGAGAAGGCCGGACAGGCAAATGGCAGCCCCAGCATTTT	CASREGRTGKWQPQHF
TRBV10-3	TRBJ2-1	TRBD2	TGTGCCATCAGTGAGCCAGGACTAGCGGGGGGGCGGAATGAGCAGTTCTTC	CAISEPGLAGGRNEQFF